These T cell receptor beta chains were read from a single sample in a study of T cells in Graves' hyperthyroidism and ophthalmopathy. TCRdb ran MiXCR on the multiplex PCR reads and lists one entry per CDR3 protein. The table includes some 300,000 distinct CDR3 sequences, roughly a fifth detected once. The sequenced sample was blood. The receptors stem from a man between 45 and 60 years old with Graves' ophthalmopathy. The CDR3 runs from the conserved cysteine through the conserved F or W. Each record gives: clone size, D gene, J gene, V gene, CDR3 DNA, CDR3 protein. A D gene is named only where the DNA matches it firmly. Rows give clone size only sometimes, using once, few, many, or a class for an expanded clone.

size: few; D: TRBD1; J: TRBJ1-2; V: TRBV12-3/TRBV12-4; DNA: TGTGCCAGCAGTCCCGGGACAGGGTTTGGCTACACCTTC; CDR3: CASSPGTGFGYTF
size: .; D: TRBD2; J: TRBJ2-1; V: TRBV29-1; DNA: TGCAGCGTTGGATTTTCGGAGCGGGAGGTTCCGAGGAATGAGCAGTTCTTC; CDR3: CSVGFSEREVPRNEQFF
size: many; D: TRBD1; J: TRBJ1-2; V: TRBV28; DNA: TGTGCCAGCAGGGGATTGACAGGGCATGGCTACACCTTC; CDR3: CASRGLTGHGYTF
size: .; D: .; J: TRBJ1-2; V: TRBV14; DNA: TGTGCCAGCAGCCAAGACATGACAGCCTATGGCTACACCTTC; CDR3: CASSQDMTAYGYTF
size: few; D: .; J: TRBJ1-1; V: TRBV20-1; DNA: TGCAGTGCTAGTGGGTCAGGGATGAACACTGAAGCTTTCTTT; CDR3: CSASGSGMNTEAFF
size: many; D: .; J: TRBJ2-7; V: TRBV7-2; DNA: TGTGCCAGCAGCTTAGCGGTCAGAGCCTACGAGCAGTACTTC; CDR3: CASSLAVRAYEQYF
size: few; D: .; J: TRBJ2-7; V: TRBV12-3/TRBV12-4; DNA: TGTGCCAGCAGTCAAGGACACCCGGCCTTCGACGAGCAGTACTTC; CDR3: CASSQGHPAFDEQYF
size: .; D: TRBD2; J: TRBJ2-1; V: TRBV9; DNA: TGTGCCAGCAGCGTATCCGGGGGGGACTACAATGAGCAGTTCTTC; CDR3: CASSVSGGDYNEQFF
size: .; D: TRBD1; J: TRBJ2-4; V: TRBV6-2/TRBV6-3; DNA: TGTGCCAGCAACCTGGACAGGGTGAAAAACATTCAGTACTTC; CDR3: CASNLDRVKNIQYF
size: many; D: .; J: TRBJ2-2; V: TRBV7-6; DNA: TGTGCCAGCAGCTTAGCTACCGCGGGCACCGGGGAGCTGTTTTTT; CDR3: CASSLATAGTGELFF
size: .; D: TRBD1; J: TRBJ2-6; V: TRBV15; DNA: TGTGCCACCAGCAGAGATTTGGGACAGGGGGCGCACGGGGCCAACGTCCTGACTTTC; CDR3: CATSRDLGQGAHGANVLTF
size: few; D: .; J: TRBJ1-4; V: TRBV28; DNA: TGTGCCAGCAGCCCCTTAGCCGGTAGGGGAAAACTGTTTTTT; CDR3: CASSPLAGRGKLFF
size: many; D: TRBD1; J: TRBJ2-1; V: TRBV20-1; DNA: TGCAGTGCTAGCCCGGGACAGAGCTCCTACAATGAGCAGTTCTTC; CDR3: CSASPGQSSYNEQFF
size: many; D: TRBD1; J: TRBJ2-7; V: TRBV28; DNA: TGTGCCAGCAGGATTGACAGGGTACCCTACGAGCAGTACTTC; CDR3: CASRIDRVPYEQYF
size: many; D: .; J: TRBJ2-3; V: TRBV18; DNA: TGTGCCAGCTCACCGGGTCTCGGTAGCACAGATACGCAGTATTTT; CDR3: CASSPGLGSTDTQYF
size: few; D: TRBD1; J: TRBJ1-2; V: TRBV30; DNA: TGTGCCTGGGGGACAGTGGGCTACACCTTC; CDR3: CAWGTVGYTF
size: .; D: TRBD2; J: TRBJ2-1; V: TRBV4-2; DNA: TGTGCCAGCAGCCAAGAGGGCAGCGGGACCCCCAATGAGCAGTTCTTC; CDR3: CASSQEGSGTPNEQFF
size: .; D: .; J: TRBJ1-3; V: TRBV6-5; DNA: TGTGCCAGCAGTTACTCGCCAGGAAACACCATATATTTT; CDR3: CASSYSPGNTIYF
size: .; D: TRBD1; J: TRBJ1-4; V: TRBV11-1; DNA: TGTGCCAGCAGTGCGCGCGACAGGGGAATCGAAAAACTGTTTTTT; CDR3: CASSARDRGIEKLFF
size: .; D: .; J: TRBJ2-1; V: TRBV25-1; DNA: TGTGCCAGCAGTGAGACAGCCTACAATGAGCAGTTCTTC; CDR3: CASSETAYNEQFF
size: few; D: .; J: TRBJ2-5; V: TRBV6-5; DNA: TGTGCCAGCAGTTACCAAAGTCAAGAGACCCAGTACTTC; CDR3: CASSYQSQETQYF
size: few; D: .; J: TRBJ2-7; V: TRBV27; DNA: TGTGCCAGCAGCCGCCTCACAGGGAGGTACGAGCAGTACTTC; CDR3: CASSRLTGRYEQYF
size: few; D: TRBD2; J: TRBJ2-1; V: TRBV20-1; DNA: TGCAGTGCGGCGGGACTAGCGGGAGGTAATGAGCAGTTCTTC; CDR3: CSAAGLAGGNEQFF
size: few; D: TRBD2; J: TRBJ2-7; V: TRBV27; DNA: TGTGCCAGCAGTCCTACTAGCGCCCGGGGGCAGTACTTC; CDR3: CASSPTSARGQYF
size: many; D: TRBD1; J: TRBJ2-1; V: TRBV3-1; DNA: TGTGCCAGCAGCCAAGAAGTGACAGGGTCGTGGAATGAGCAGTTCTTC; CDR3: CASSQEVTGSWNEQFF
size: .; D: TRBD1; J: TRBJ2-7; V: TRBV12-3/TRBV12-4; DNA: TGTGCCAGCACCCTTCGAGGACAGGGCGAGCAGTACTTC; CDR3: CASTLRGQGEQYF
size: many; D: TRBD2; J: TRBJ2-1; V: TRBV2; DNA: TGTGCCAGCAGTGAGGCTAGCGGGGGTGGTGAGCAGTTCTTC; CDR3: CASSEASGGGEQFF
size: many; D: TRBD1; J: TRBJ2-7; V: TRBV3-1; DNA: TGTGCCAGCAAAGGGACCGGGACAGGGAAAAACGAGCAGTACTTC; CDR3: CASKGTGTGKNEQYF
size: many; D: .; J: TRBJ2-7; V: TRBV28; DNA: TGTGCCAGCAGGGCGACGGAGTACGAGCAGTACTTC; CDR3: CASRATEYEQYF
size: many; D: .; J: TRBJ1-1; V: TRBV5-1; DNA: TGCGCCAGCAGCTTGGCCCCAGTTCCGCCTGAAGCTTTCTTT; CDR3: CASSLAPVPPEAFF
size: few; D: TRBD1; J: TRBJ1-5; V: TRBV5-1; DNA: TGCGCCAGCAGCTTGGGAGGGGGCGCAAATCAGCCCCAGCATTTT; CDR3: CASSLGGGANQPQHF
size: .; D: .; J: TRBJ1-3; V: TRBV4-1; DNA: TGCGCCAGCAGCCAAGTGGTGAGCTTCTCTGGAAACACCATACATTTT; CDR3: CASSQVVSFSGNTIHF
size: many; D: TRBD2; J: TRBJ2-5; V: TRBV20-1; DNA: TGCAGTGCTAGAGATTGGGCTAGCGGGAGCCAAGAGACCCAGTACTTC; CDR3: CSARDWASGSQETQYF
size: many; D: .; J: TRBJ1-5; V: TRBV2; DNA: TGTGCCACCGCCAGGACAGAAAGCAATCAGCCCCAGCATTTT; CDR3: CATARTESNQPQHF
size: many; D: .; J: TRBJ2-5; V: TRBV7-2; DNA: TGTGCCAGCAGCTTAGGAGGGGCGAAACAAGAGACCCAGTACTTC; CDR3: CASSLGGAKQETQYF
size: many; D: .; J: TRBJ1-2; V: TRBV12-3/TRBV12-4; DNA: TGTGCCAGCAGTCCGCCCTGGACGGTCGATGGCTACACCTTC; CDR3: CASSPPWTVDGYTF
size: many; D: .; J: TRBJ1-1; V: TRBV11-2; DNA: TGTGCCAGCAGCTCATACAGGGTCGCTGAAGCTTTCTTT; CDR3: CASSSYRVAEAFF
size: .; D: .; J: TRBJ2-1; V: TRBV9; DNA: TGTGCCAGCAGCGTAACCCCTAATTTGGAGCAGTTCTTC; CDR3: CASSVTPNLEQFF
size: few; D: TRBD2; J: TRBJ2-3; V: TRBV4-2; DNA: TGTGCCAGCACCCCCGAAGGCGGGAGGTGGGATACGCAGTATTTT; CDR3: CASTPEGGRWDTQYF
size: .; D: TRBD2; J: TRBJ2-2; V: TRBV12-3/TRBV12-4; DNA: TGTGCCAGCAGAGACCAGGGACTAGCGGGCCACGGGGAGCTGTTTTTT; CDR3: CASRDQGLAGHGELFF
size: many; D: .; J: TRBJ1-5; V: TRBV24-1; DNA: TGTGCCACCAGTCACAGGAATGGACAGCCCCAGCATTTT; CDR3: CATSHRNGQPQHF
size: many; D: .; J: TRBJ1-5; V: TRBV28; DNA: TGTGCCAGCAGTCAGGGACACTATCAGCCCCAGCATTTT; CDR3: CASSQGHYQPQHF
size: many; D: TRBD1; J: TRBJ2-7; V: TRBV20-1; DNA: TGCAGTGCGTCGGACAGGGGATCCTACGAGCAGTACTTC; CDR3: CSASDRGSYEQYF
size: many; D: .; J: TRBJ2-1; V: TRBV27; DNA: TGTGCCAGCAGTTTAGCGTGGGGGGATGGGAGGAATGAGCAGTTCTTC; CDR3: CASSLAWGDGRNEQFF
size: many; D: .; J: TRBJ1-1; V: TRBV5-1; DNA: TGCGCCAGCAGCTTGTGGGGCAGCCGCACTGAAGCTTTCTTT; CDR3: CASSLWGSRTEAFF
size: few; D: TRBD2; J: TRBJ2-5; V: TRBV6-1; DNA: TGTGCCAGCAGCCTAACAATTAATCCAGTTCTAGCGGGACAAGAGACCCAGTACTTC; CDR3: CASSLTINPVLAGQETQYF
size: few; D: .; J: TRBJ2-1; V: TRBV10-1; DNA: TGCGCCAGCAGCAGCGGATCGAGGAATGAGCAGTTCTTC; CDR3: CASSSGSRNEQFF
size: many; D: TRBD2; J: TRBJ2-7; V: TRBV7-2; DNA: TGTGCCAGCAGCTCGGGGACTAGCGGCCGCAGCGAGCAGTACTTC; CDR3: CASSSGTSGRSEQYF
size: many; D: TRBD2; J: TRBJ2-1; V: TRBV11-2; DNA: TGTGCCAGCAGCTTAGTTTCGGCCAGGCGGGGGGATGAGCAGTTCTTC; CDR3: CASSLVSARRGDEQFF
size: few; D: TRBD2; J: TRBJ2-1; V: TRBV2; DNA: TGTGCCAGCAGTGCAACTAGCGGGAGTAATGAGCAGTTCTTC; CDR3: CASSATSGSNEQFF
size: .; D: .; J: TRBJ1-1; V: TRBV6-2/TRBV6-3; DNA: TGTGCCAGCTCGACTGTGAGTGAAGCTTTCTTT; CDR3: CASSTVSEAFF